The 5 T cell receptor beta chains reported below all come from one sample, sequenced in a study of regulatory T cells in long-lasting Graves disease. The authors built TCR beta libraries using iRepertoire HTBI primers and Arm-PCR of CDR3 regions. TCRdb re-analysed the multiplex PCR reads in MiXCR, keeping a single row per CDR3 protein. Of 520,000 or so distinct CDR3 sequences in the sample, around 12% are singletons; the top ten hold 7.5% to 9%. Noted time point: newly diagnosed GD, antithyroid drugs for less than 3 months. Scientists built the TCR library using RNA that was extracted from PBMCs. This same sample was also taken into another study, of T cells in Graves' hyperthyroidism and ophthalmopathy.

This material consisted of peripheral blood mononuclear cells (PBMCs), taken at new diagnosis, from a patient treated with antithyroid drugs. These receptors all stem from a woman aged 25 to 39 with Graves disease.

The rearrangement uses TRBV28 and TRBJ2-7; 7 bases map to TRBD1. Germline V gives CDR1 MDHEN, CDR2 SYDVKM. J lost 2 bases, V lost 5 bases, and 6 bases had no gene match. The CDR3 covers 14 residues. The CDR3 loop reads CASSAGQAAYEQYV. DNA for the CDR3: TGTGCCAGCAGTGCCGGACAGGCAGCCTACGAGCAGTACGTC.

This clonotype was recorded many times. The V call is TRBV9, the J call TRBJ1-2, with D possibly TRBD1 on 6 matching bases. Germline CDR1 and CDR2: SGDLS and YYNGEE. This CDR3 has 13 residues. Trimming left V 5 bases short and J 1 base short, with 9 bases between. DNA of the CDR3: TGTGCCAGCAGTAGGGACAATAACTATGGCTACACCTTC. The encoded protein is CASSRDNNYGYTF.

This clonotype was recorded a few times. The genes are TRBV7-3 and TRBJ2-2, with D unclear. The CDR3 extends over 16 amino acids. CDR1 and CDR2 from the germline V gene are SGHTA and FQGTGA. V was trimmed by 0 bases and J by 2 bases, leaving 10 bases between them. The CDR3 sequence: CASSLTGGTNTGELFF. In DNA, the CDR3 is TGTGCCAGCAGCTTAACAGGCGGTACCAACACCGGGGAGCTGTTTTTT.

This clonotype was seen at least ten times. The chain links TRBV2 to TRBJ2-7, with D possibly TRBD2 on 6 matching bases. V was pared by 10 bases and J by 7 bases, with 20 bases between. CDR1 SNHLY and CDR2 FYNNEI come from the germline V gene. This CDR3 comprises 13 residues. CDR3 protein: CAMGGYVRGEQYF. The CDR3 DNA reads as TGTGCCATGGGTGGATATGTTCGGGGGGAGCAGTACTTC.

The chain carries TRBV19 and TRBJ1-6, with D possibly TRBD1 on 6 matching bases. V lost 5 bases to trimming and J lost 8 bases, with 7 bases between them. The CDR3 length is 12 residues. The germline V gene has CDR1 LNHDA and CDR2 SQIVND (reference sequence). The CDR3 spells CASSAGDSPLHF. CDR3 coding DNA: TGTGCCAGTAGTGCAGGGGATTCACCCCTCCACTTT.